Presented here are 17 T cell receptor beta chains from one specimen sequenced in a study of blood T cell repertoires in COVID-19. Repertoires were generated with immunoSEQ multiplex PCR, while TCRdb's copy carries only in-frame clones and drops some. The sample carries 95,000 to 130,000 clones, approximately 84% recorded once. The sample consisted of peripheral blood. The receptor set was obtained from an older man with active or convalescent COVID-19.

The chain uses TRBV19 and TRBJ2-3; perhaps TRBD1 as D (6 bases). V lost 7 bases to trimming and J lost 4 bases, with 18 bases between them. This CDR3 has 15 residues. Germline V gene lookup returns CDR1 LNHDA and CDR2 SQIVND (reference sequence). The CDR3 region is CASTIGTSQADTQYF. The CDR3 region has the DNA TGTGCCAGTACCATCGGGACATCTCAGGCAGATACGCAGTATTTT.

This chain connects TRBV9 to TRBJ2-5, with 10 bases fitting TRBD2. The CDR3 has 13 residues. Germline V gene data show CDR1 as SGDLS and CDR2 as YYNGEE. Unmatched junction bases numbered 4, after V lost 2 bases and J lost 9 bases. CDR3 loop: CASSVLAGGSQYF. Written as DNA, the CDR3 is TGTGCCAGCAGCGTTTTAGCGGGGGGTTCCCAGTACTTC.

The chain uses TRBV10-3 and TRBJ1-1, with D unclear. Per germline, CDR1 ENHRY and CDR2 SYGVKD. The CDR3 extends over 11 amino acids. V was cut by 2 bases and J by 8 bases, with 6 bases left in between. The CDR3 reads CAISEGLEAFF. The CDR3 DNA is TGTGCCATCAGTGAGGGACTAGAAGCTTTCTTT.

CDR3 loop: CASSPHTGTSGSTDTQYF. CDR3 nucleotides: TGTGCCAGCAGCCCTCATACTGGGACTAGCGGAAGCACAGATACGCAGTATTTT. The chain has TRBV7-8 and TRBJ2-3, with TRBD2 matching 11 bases. The CDR3 totals 18 residues. Germline lookup yields CDR1 SGHVS and CDR2 FQNEAQ. V was pared by 5 bases and J by 0 bases, with 10 bases of the junction left unmatched.

CDR3 sequence: CASSRAGTGNTEAFF. The CDR3 nucleotides read TGTGCCAGCAGTAGAGCCGGGACAGGGAACACTGAAGCTTTCTTT. The chain joins TRBV6-2 or TRBV6-3 to TRBJ1-1; 8 nucleotides line up with TRBD1. The CDR3 is made up of 15 amino acids. The V gene's germline CDR1 is MNHEY and CDR2 SVGEGT. V dropped 5 bases and J dropped 1; count of bases not matched to a gene: 6.

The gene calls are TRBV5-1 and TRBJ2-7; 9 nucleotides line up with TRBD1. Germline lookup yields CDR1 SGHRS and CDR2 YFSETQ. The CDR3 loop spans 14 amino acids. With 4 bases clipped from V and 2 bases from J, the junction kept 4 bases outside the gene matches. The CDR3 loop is CASSVGQGAYEQYF. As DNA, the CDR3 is TGCGCCAGCAGCGTGGGACAGGGAGCCTACGAGCAGTACTTC.

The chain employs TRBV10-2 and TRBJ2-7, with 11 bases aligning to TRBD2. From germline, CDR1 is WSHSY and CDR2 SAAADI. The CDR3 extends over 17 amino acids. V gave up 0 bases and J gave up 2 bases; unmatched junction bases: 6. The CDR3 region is CASSESGLAEKTYEQYF. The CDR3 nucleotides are TGCGCCAGCAGTGAGTCGGGACTAGCGGAAAAAACCTACGAGCAGTACTTC.

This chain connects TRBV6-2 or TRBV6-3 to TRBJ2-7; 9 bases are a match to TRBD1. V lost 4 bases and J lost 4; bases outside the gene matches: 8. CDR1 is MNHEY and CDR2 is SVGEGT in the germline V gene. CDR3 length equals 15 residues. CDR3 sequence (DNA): TGTGCCAGCAGTTCGACCGGGACAGGGCGGTACGAGCAGTACTTC. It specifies CASSSTGTGRYEQYF.

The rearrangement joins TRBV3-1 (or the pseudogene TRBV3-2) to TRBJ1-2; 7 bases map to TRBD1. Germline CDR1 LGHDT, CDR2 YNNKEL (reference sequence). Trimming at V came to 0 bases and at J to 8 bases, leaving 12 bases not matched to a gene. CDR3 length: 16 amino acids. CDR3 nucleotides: TGTGCCAGCAGCCAAGATGCGACAGGGAACTATGGGGGCTACACCTTC. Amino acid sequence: CASSQDATGNYGGYTF.

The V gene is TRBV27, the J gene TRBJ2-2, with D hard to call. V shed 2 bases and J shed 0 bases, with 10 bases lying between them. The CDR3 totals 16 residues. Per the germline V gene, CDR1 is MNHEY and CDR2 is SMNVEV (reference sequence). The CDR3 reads CASSLRVRSNTGELFF. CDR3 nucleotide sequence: TGTGCCAGCAGTTTAAGAGTACGGTCGAACACCGGGGAGCTGTTTTTT.

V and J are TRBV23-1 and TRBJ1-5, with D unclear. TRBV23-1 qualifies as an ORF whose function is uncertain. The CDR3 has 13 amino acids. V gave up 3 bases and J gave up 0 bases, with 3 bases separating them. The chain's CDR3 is CASSQYSNQPQHF. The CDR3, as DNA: TGCGCCAGCAGTCAGTATAGCAATCAGCCCCAGCATTTT.

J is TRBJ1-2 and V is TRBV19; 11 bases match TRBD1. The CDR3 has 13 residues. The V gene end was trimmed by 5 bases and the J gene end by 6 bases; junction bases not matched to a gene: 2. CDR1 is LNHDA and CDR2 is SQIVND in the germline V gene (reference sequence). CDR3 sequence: CASSWTGGHGYTF. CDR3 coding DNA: TGTGCCAGTAGTTGGACAGGGGGCCATGGCTACACCTTC. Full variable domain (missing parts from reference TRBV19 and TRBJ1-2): DGGITQSPKYLFRKEGQNVTLSCEQNLNHDAMYWYRQDPGQGLRLIYYSQIVNDFQKGDIAEGYSVSREKKESFPLTVTSAQKNPTAFYLCASSWTGGHGYTFGSGTRLTVV.

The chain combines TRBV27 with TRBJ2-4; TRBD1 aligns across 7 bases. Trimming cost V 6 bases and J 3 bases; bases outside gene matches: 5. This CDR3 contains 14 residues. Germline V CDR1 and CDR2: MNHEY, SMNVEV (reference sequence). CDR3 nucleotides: TGTGCCAGCAGCACAGGGGTCAGCAAAAACATTCAGTACTTC. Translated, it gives CASSTGVSKNIQYF.

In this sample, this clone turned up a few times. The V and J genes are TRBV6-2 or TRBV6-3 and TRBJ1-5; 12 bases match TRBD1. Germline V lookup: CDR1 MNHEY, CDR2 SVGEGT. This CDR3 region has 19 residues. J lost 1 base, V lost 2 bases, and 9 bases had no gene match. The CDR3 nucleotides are TGTGCCAGCAGTTACCATTTAGGGACAGGGGGCCCAAGCAATCAGCCCCAGCATTTT. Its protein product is CASSYHLGTGGPSNQPQHF.

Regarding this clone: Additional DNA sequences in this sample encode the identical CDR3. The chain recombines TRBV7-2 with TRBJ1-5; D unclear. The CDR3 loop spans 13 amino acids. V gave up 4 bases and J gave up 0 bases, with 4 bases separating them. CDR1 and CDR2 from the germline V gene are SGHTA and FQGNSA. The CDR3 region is CASSSYSNQPQHF. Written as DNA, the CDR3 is TGTGCCAGCAGCTCTTATAGCAATCAGCCCCAGCATTTT.

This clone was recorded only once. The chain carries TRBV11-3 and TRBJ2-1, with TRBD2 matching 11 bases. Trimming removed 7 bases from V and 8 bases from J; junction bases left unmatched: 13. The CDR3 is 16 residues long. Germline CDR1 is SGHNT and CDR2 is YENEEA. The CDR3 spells CASKPSIAGGLYEQFF. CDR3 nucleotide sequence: TGTGCCAGCAAACCTTCAATAGCGGGGGGGCTTTATGAGCAGTTCTTC.

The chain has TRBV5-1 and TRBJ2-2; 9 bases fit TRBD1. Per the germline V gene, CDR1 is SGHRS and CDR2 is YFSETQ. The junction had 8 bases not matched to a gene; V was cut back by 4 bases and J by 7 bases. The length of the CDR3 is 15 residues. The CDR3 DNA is TGCGCCAGCAGCCCGGGACAGGGAGGGATCGGGGAGCTGTTTTTT. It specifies CASSPGQGGIGELFF.